There are a few counts of the clone carrying this T cell receptor (beta chain). V gave up 0 bases and J gave up 0 bases, with 15 bases separating them. Germline CDR1 SGHRS, CDR2 YFSETQ. The CDR3 has 17 residues. The data derive from a study of shared clonotypes between healthy human individuals. Measured with immunoSEQ multiplex PCR; TCRdb has only the in-frame clones, and not every one. The data hold about 1.5 million clones, with approximately 97% observed a single time. This chain uses TRBV5-1 with TRBJ2-5; weak D call: TRBD1 (5 bases). The sequencing input was naive CD4+ T cells sorted from blood. The subset denotes: CD45RA+ positively selected. The receptor's source is a man aged 30-40 years in good health. The chain's CDR3 is CASSLGGASADQETQYF. CDR3 in DNA: TGCGCCAGCAGCTTGGGGGGCGCCAGTGCGGACCAAGAGACCCAGTACTTC.